The present T cell receptor beta chain was sequenced within a study of beta chain features in type 1 diabetes. General study points: Researchers report that Type 1 diabetes patients had moderately but significantly shorter TCRB CDR3s across all four CD4+ subsets. Using cDNA template may skew counts toward highly expressing activated cells. Within the patient group, naive, central memory and Treg TCRB repertoires appeared more similar to each other than within healthy donors.

Expressed TCRB transcripts were sequenced because the isolated RNA had all been reverse transcribed beforehand. This table comes from immunoSEQ multiplex PCR, and its TCRdb copy is limited to in-frame clones, with some not included. The sample consists of 300,000 to 450,000 clones, 9.6% of them appearing once. Per the germline V gene, CDR1 is SGHKS and CDR2 is YYEKEE (reference sequence). The CDR3 is made up of 15 amino acids. The ends were cut back, 2 bases at V and 0 bases at J, with 11 bases in the middle. This clone was counted between two and nine times. What it binds is not known. Every participating donor gave one draw, a heparinised blood sample averaging approximately 120 mL. Staining for CD45RO/CCR7/CD25/CD127/CD95/CD27 allowed sorting of CD4+ naive, central memory, regulatory and stem cell-like memory cells.

Sequenced: central memory CD4+ T cells from blood. The chain joins TRBV5-5 to TRBJ2-5; D not resolved. This sequence originates from a man younger than 40 with type 1 diabetes. The CDR3 bases are TGTGCCAGCAGCTTAGTGAAGATTTACCAAGAGACCCAGTACTTC. Translation gives CASSLVKIYQETQYF.